This paragraph covers one T cell receptor (beta chain) sequence. This CDR3 comprises 13 residues. V was shortened by 3 bases and J by 3 bases, with 7 bases between the two germline ends. The germline CDR1 and CDR2 sequences are SGHTA and FQGTGA. This specimen comes from a study of blood T cell repertoires in COVID-19. Across the whole study: COVID-19 samples, acute and convalescent, were from the United States, Italy and Spain. PBMCs, B-cell-depleted T cells, or T cells provided the cDNA or gDNA that made up the material.

TCRdb's copy holds only in-frame clones and misses some; the assay was immunoSEQ multiplex PCR. This sample has roughly 100,000 clones, with almost 90% found just once. The sequenced material came from peripheral blood. V usage is TRBV7-3 and J usage is TRBJ2-3; D unresolved. The receptor comes from a woman in her 70s with acute or convalescent COVID-19. Here the CDR3 DNA reads TGTGCCAGCAGCTTCGGAGCGACAGATACGCAGTATTTT. This sequence encodes CASSFGATDTQYF.